One T cell receptor beta chain is described in this entry. The sample belongs to a study of T cells expressing NK-cell markers. For each CDR3 protein, TCRdb gives one entry from its re-call of the 5' RACE reads, without DNA. Its clone listing holds some 300,000 distinct CDR3 sequences. The CDR3 length is 15 residues. Germline V gives CDR1 SGHRS, CDR2 YFSETQ. This receptor was identified in a man aged 18 to 35 in good health. The chain recombines TRBV5-1 with TRBJ2-1; TCRdb designates TRBD1, a call that cannot be tested without DNA. The sequenced sample consisted of blood T cells: a sorted CD56 or NKG2C T cell subset, CD4+ or CD8+ T cells, or bulk PBMC T cells (not recorded which). The CDR3 sequence is CASSINPGTPNEQFF.